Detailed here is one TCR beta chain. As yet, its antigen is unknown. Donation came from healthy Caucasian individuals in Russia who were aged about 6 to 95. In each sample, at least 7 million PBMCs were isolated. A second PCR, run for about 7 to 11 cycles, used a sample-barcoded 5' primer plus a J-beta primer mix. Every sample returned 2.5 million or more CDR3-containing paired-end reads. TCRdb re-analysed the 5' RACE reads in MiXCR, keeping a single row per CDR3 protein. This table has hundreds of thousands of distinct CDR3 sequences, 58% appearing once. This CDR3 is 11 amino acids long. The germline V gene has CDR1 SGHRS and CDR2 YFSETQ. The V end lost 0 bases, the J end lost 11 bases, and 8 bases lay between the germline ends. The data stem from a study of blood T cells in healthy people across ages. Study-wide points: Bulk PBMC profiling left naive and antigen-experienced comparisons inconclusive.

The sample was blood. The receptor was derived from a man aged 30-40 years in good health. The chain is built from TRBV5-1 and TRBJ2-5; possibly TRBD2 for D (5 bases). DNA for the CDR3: TGCGCCAGCAGCTTGGAGGGAGTACAGTACTTC. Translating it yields CASSLEGVQYF.